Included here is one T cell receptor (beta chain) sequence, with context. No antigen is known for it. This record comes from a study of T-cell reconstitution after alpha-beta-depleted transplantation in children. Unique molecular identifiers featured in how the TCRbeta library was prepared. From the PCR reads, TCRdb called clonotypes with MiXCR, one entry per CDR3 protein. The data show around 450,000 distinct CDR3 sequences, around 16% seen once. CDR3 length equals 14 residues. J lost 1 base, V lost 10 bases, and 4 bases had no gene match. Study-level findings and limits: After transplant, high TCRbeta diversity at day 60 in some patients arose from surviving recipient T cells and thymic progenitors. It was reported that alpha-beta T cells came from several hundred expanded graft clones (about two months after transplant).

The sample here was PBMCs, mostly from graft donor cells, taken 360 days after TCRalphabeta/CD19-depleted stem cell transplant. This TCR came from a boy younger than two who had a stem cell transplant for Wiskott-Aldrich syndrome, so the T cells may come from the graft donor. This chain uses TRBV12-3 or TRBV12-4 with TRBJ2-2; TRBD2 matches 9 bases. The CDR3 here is CATSAGGNTGELFF. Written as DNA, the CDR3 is TGTGCCACCTCAGCGGGAGGGAACACCGGGGAGCTGTTTTTT.